Listed below are T cell receptor beta chains from one sample, sequenced in a study of T cell responses to AZD1222 COVID-19 vaccine. Here immunoSEQ multiplex PCR was the method, and the copy in TCRdb shows in-frame clones only, minus some. The profile shows about 130,000 clones, 92% of them singletons. The sample was peripheral blood, taken on day 0 of AZD1222 vaccination. Receptors were obtained from an adult in good health. Each CDR3 is given with its conserved first and last residue. The order of the fields is J gene, D gene, V gene, clone size, CDR3 protein, CDR3 DNA. The D gene is left open where the match is weak. Size tells how often a clone was seen (once, few, many) or the class of an expanded clone, and some rows leave it out.

>TRBJ1-1|-|TRBV4-3|-
CASSQALAGNTEAFF
TGCGCCAGCAGCCAAGCCCTGGCAGGGAACACTGAAGCTTTCTTT
>TRBJ2-7|TRBD1|TRBV30|-
CAWDRGLSYEQYF
TGTGCCTGGGACAGGGGGCTTAGCTACGAGCAGTACTTC
>TRBJ2-7|-|TRBV4-1|-
CASSQGQKSSYEQYF
TGCGCCAGCAGCCAAGGGCAGAAGAGCTCCTACGAGCAGTACTTC
>TRBJ1-5|-|TRBV15|once
CATQGQGNQPQHF
TGTGCCACCCAGGGACAAGGCAATCAGCCCCAGCATTTT
>TRBJ2-2|-|TRBV4-1|-
CASSQVVADSNTGELFF
TGCGCCAGCAGCCAAGTCGTGGCAGACTCGAACACCGGGGAGCTGTTTTTT
>TRBJ2-5|-|TRBV7-2|-
CASSWGGTPETQYF
TGTGCCAGCAGCTGGGGGGGCACCCCAGAGACCCAGTACTTC
>TRBJ2-3|-|TRBV27|-
CASSLLAWGRAQYF
TGTGCCAGCAGTTTACTCGCCTGGGGGCGTGCGCAGTATTTT
>TRBJ1-2|-|TRBV12-3/TRBV12-4|-
CASSLLTGGYTF
TGTGCCAGCAGTTTACTTACAGGTGGCTACACCTTC
>TRBJ1-2|-|TRBV28|once
CASSSPGQSNYGYTF
TGTGCCAGCAGTTCACCTGGACAGAGTAACTATGGCTACACCTTC
>TRBJ1-2|TRBD1|TRBV18|-
CASSAGTGIGYTF
TGTGCCAGCTCCGCCGGGACAGGGATTGGCTACACCTTC
>TRBJ1-3|-|TRBV27|-
CASSLRGASGNTIYF
TGTGCCAGCAGTTTAAGAGGGGCGAGCGGAAACACCATATATTTT
>TRBJ2-5|-|TRBV12-3/TRBV12-4|-
CASSKDRRETQYF
TGTGCCAGCAGTAAAGACAGGCGAGAGACCCAGTACTTC
>TRBJ2-1|TRBD2|TRBV15|once
CATSRSGVYNEQFF
TGTGCCACCAGCAGGAGCGGGGTGTACAATGAGCAGTTCTTC
>TRBJ2-5|TRBD2|TRBV5-4|-
CASSFGGGTQETQYF
TGTGCCAGCAGCTTTGGCGGGGGGACCCAAGAGACCCAGTACTTC
>TRBJ1-2|-|TRBV10-3|-
CAIRAPNREGLGYTF
TGTGCCATCAGAGCCCCTAACAGGGAAGGACTCGGGTACACCTTC
>TRBJ2-5|-|TRBV27|-
CASSRYQETQYF
TGTGCCAGCAGCAGGTACCAAGAGACCCAGTACTTC
>TRBJ2-2|TRBD2|TRBV7-2|-
CASSPTSGGTTGELFF
TGTGCCAGCAGCCCTACTAGCGGGGGAACCACCGGGGAGCTGTTTTTT
>TRBJ1-2|-|TRBV10-3|-
CAISGTVPNYGYTF
TGTGCCATCAGTGGGACAGTCCCGAACTATGGCTACACCTTC
>TRBJ2-7|-|TRBV28|-
CATMKRDF
TGTGCCACCATGAAACGGGACTTC
>TRBJ2-7|-|TRBV6-2/TRBV6-3|-
CASSYGTPVYEQYF
TGTGCCAGCAGTTACGGGACACCCGTCTACGAGCAGTACTTC
>TRBJ1-1|-|TRBV7-2|few
CASGAEAFF
TGTGCCAGCGGGGCGGAAGCTTTCTTT
>TRBJ2-7|TRBD2|TRBV7-2|-
CASSLVVSGGATYEQYF
TGTGCCAGCAGCTTAGTCGTATCGGGGGGTGCAACCTACGAGCAGTACTTC
>TRBJ1-5|-|TRBV2|-
CASKYRDGNQPQHF
TGTGCCAGCAAATACCGGGACGGGAATCAGCCCCAGCATTTT
>TRBJ2-1|-|TRBV11-3|-
CASSLGLANEQFF
TGTGCCAGCAGCTTAGGCCTAGCGAATGAGCAGTTCTTC
>TRBJ2-2|-|TRBV5-5|-
CASTLVSGPFTGELFF
TGTGCCAGCACCCTAGTCTCGGGACCCTTCACCGGGGAGCTGTTTTTT
>TRBJ2-5|-|TRBV7-2|-
CASSPTWGRGAQETQYF
TGTGCCAGCAGCCCGACCTGGGGCCGGGGGGCCCAAGAGACCCAGTACTTC
>TRBJ2-3|-|TRBV5-1|-
CAFRRGPSTDTQYF
TGCGCCTTCCGGCGGGGGCCTAGCACAGATACGCAGTATTTT
>TRBJ1-1|-|TRBV18|-
CASSPGVVEAFF
TGTGCCAGCTCACCAGGGGTTGTCGAAGCTTTCTTT